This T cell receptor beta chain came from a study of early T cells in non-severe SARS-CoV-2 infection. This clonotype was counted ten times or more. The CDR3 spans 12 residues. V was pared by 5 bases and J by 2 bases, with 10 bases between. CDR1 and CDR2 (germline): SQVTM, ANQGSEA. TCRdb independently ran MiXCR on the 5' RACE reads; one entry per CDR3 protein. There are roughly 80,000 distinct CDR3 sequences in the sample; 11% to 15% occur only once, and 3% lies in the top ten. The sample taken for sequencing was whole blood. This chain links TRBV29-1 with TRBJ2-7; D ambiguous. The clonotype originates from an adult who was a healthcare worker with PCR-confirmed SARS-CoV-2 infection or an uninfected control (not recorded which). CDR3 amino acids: CSVLARTYEQYF. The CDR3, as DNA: TGCAGCGTTTTGGCCAGGACCTACGAGCAGTACTTC.